This TCR beta chain was observed in a study of CD8+CD57+ T cells in acquired aplastic anemia. Genomic DNA provided the template from which TCR beta VDJ and CDR3 profiles were obtained. TCRdb processed the reads anew with MiXCR; each CDR3 protein has one entry. The table records about 110,000 distinct CDR3 sequences, approximately 48% of them present only once. Germline V gene sequence: CDR1 SGHRS, CDR2 YFSETQ. With 5 bases removed from V and 1 base from J, the gap between germline ends came to 12 bases. The CDR3 has 14 amino acids. This TCR was sampled from a human donor in good health, serving as a control. The rearrangement joins TRBV5-1 to TRBJ2-5; no reliable D call. Sequenced: sorted CD4+, CD8+, or CD8+CD57+ T cells (not recorded which) from PBMCs. The CDR3: CASRVLGPQETQYF. The CDR3 DNA is TGCGCCAGCAGAGTCCTCGGACCCCAAGAGACCCAGTACTTC.